This TCR beta chain was sequenced for a study of somatic reversion in DOCK8 deficiency (dated by TCRdb to the early 2020s). Describing the broader study: The study compared the T cell receptor beta repertoires of three groups: DOCK8-deficient patients, DOCK8-revertant patients and healthy volunteers. The study set out to investigate how, in DOCK8 deficiency, somatic reversion of pathogenic DOCK8 variants alters lymphocyte differentiation and function. DOCK8-deficient patients in the study had been reported previously. The study at large found these results: Whether whole blood or PBMCs served as the source material for each individual sample was not specified in the methods.

The protocol used for the library was multiplex PCR. TRB libraries were made by one-step amplicon PCR using EuroClonality-NGS primers on 95 to 100 ng genomic DNA. Sequencing of the TRB amplicons was carried out on Illumina MiSeq instruments using 2 x 250 bp version 2 chemistry. In the authors' own workflow: IMGT/HighV-QUEST was used for primary TRB sequence analysis and V(D)J annotation. Repertoire diversity and composition were evaluated with VDJtools after nonfunctional clones were removed and downsampling was applied for comparisons between samples. TCRdb's own reprocessing of the public reads used fastp at Q25 and MiXCR and kept productive beta chains. A single entry per CDR3 protein holds the most common genes and DNA from its merged rows. TCRdb's processing, not the study's, gives the V and J calls here. The sample yields 1,300 to 1,500 distinct CDR3 sequences; approximately 17% were counted once. Approximately 80% of the sample belongs to the ten largest clones.

A note on this clonotype: Its recognized antigen is unknown. Per-base qualities were not stored, and no clone one base away is much larger.

CDR1 and CDR2 are read off the germline V gene as MGHDK and SYGVNS. The junction shows trimming of 11 bases on V and 2 bases on J, plus 9 bases between the germline ends. Its CDR3 holds 12 amino acids, cysteine through phenylalanine. The entry retains the CDR3 DNA only, 36 bases that are in frame from base 1. Genomic DNA for TCR repertoire analysis was isolated either from whole blood samples or from PBMCs. Samples were taken from three DOCK8-revertant patients, and some of those patients were sampled at multiple time points. This TCR was sampled from a human donor with DOCK8 deficiency. Sequences were obtained from blood. What this sample's cell subset or site label stands for: DOCK8-deficient patient with somatic reversion. In this chain, TRBV25-1 is recombined with TRBJ1-4; there is no confident call for the D gene. The DNA sequence is TGTGCCTGTCGGGGTACTAATGAAAAACTGTTTTTT. This yields the protein CACRGTNEKLFF.